This T cell receptor (beta chain) was sequenced during a study of molecular identifiers for immune sequencing clone quantification. About the study: Four of five RNA aliquots from approximately 22,000 or 94,000 naive CD8 T cells were sequenced.

The CDR3 sequence is 11 residues long. V was clipped by 5 bases and J by 3 bases, with 8 bases between them. The germline V gene encodes CDR1 SQVTM and CDR2 ANQGSEA. Previously described methods and listed TCR primers were employed for the bulk TCR libraries. TCRdb recomputed calls from the PCR reads with MiXCR, one row per CDR3 protein. The data show more than 250,000 distinct CDR3 sequences, around 21% seen once. RNA fractions of 10%, 30% or 50% and about 19,000 to 1,100,000 sorted cells were the source of naive CD8 libraries. Sorting was used to obtain naive CD8 T cells (CD8+CD4-CCR7+CD45RA+). This clonotype was counted many times.

The V gene is TRBV29-1, the J gene TRBJ2-7, with no clear D. Sequences were obtained from naive CD8+ T cells from blood, with Jurkat cell RNA spiked in. Indicated subset: FACS-sorted CD8+CD4-CCR7+CD45RA+ naive T cells. The receptor comes from a human donor in good health. Some libraries in this study had Jurkat cell RNA spiked in. CDR3 in amino acids: CSVTKDYEQYF. In DNA, the CDR3 is TGCAGCGTTACGAAAGACTACGAGCAGTACTTC.